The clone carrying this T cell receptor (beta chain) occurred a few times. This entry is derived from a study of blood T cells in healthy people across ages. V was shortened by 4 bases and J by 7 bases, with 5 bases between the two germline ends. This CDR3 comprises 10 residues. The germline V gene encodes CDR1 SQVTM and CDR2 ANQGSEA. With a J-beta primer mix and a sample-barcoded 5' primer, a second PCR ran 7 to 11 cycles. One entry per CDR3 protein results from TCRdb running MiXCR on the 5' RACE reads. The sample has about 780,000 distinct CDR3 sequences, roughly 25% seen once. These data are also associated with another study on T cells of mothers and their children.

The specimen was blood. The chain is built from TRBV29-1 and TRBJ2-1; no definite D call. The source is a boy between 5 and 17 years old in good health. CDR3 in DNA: TGCAGCGTTGCCGAGAATGAGCAGTTCTTC. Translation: CSVAENEQFF.